The sequence of this T cell receptor beta chain was determined in a study of T cell repertoires in ileal Crohn's disease. Study outcomes and limitations: Within the first postoperative year, endoscopy came at median roughly 7.3 months.

Note on this clone: As yet, its antigen is unknown.

Data came from immunoSEQ multiplex PCR; TCRdb stores just in-frame clones and leaves some out. Among more than 13,000 clones listed, around 72% were seen once. Stated time point: neoterminal ileum biopsy at postoperative endoscopy, about 6 months after surgery. Included were adult ileal or ileocolonic Crohn's patients indicated for ileocolonic resection. CDR1 and CDR2 (germline): SNHLY, FYNNEI. The CDR3 has 11 amino acids. The V end was cut by 7 bases, the J end by 0 bases, with 4 bases between. Material for sequencing was ileal tissue. J is TRBJ2-7 and V is TRBV2, with D unclear. The receptor was isolated from an adult with Crohn's disease. CDR3 in DNA: TGTGCCAGCAAGAGCTCCTACGAGCAGTACTTC. This encodes CASKSSYEQYF. Combining the CDR3 with reference TRBV2 and TRBJ2-7 gives the whole variable domain EPEVTQTPSHQVTQMGQEVILRCVPISNHLYFYWYRQILGQKVEFLVSFYNNEISEKSEIFDDQFSVERPDGSNFTLKIRSTKLEDSAMYFCASKSSYEQYFGPGTRLTVT.